This TCR beta chain was sequenced during a study of OX40 agonist ivuxolimab in advanced cancers. Overall study context: Patients received ivuxolimab, an intravenous treatment, every 2 weeks at 0.01 to 10 mg/kg. Partial responses were observed in three patients, of whom one had hepatocellular carcinoma and two had cutaneous melanoma.

Notes on this clone: Its antigen is currently unknown.

Libraries were prepared by immunoSEQ multiplex PCR; TCRdb keeps only in-frame clonotypes and omits some of them. Among about 60,000 clones listed, about 85% were seen once. CDR3 length: 16 amino acids. The germline V gene has CDR1 MDHEN and CDR2 SYDVKM. Trimming took 6 bases from V and 9 from J, leaving 24 bases between them. Regarding the study as a whole: The antigen specificity of the peripheral T cells (those that were expanded) was not determined. On average, a greater number of expanded clones characterised CD8+ T cells relative to CD4+.

This clonotype was sampled from an adult with an advanced solid tumor such as melanoma, head and neck, liver or kidney cancer. The chain combines TRBV28 with TRBJ1-5; perhaps TRBD1 as D (5 bases). The sample here was CD4+ or CD8+ T cells sorted from blood, taken in a trial of the OX40 agonist ivuxolimab. As DNA, the CDR3 is TGTGCCAGCAGCCCATCCAAGGGGACCTGGGGTCGGCCCCAGCATTTT. It specifies CASSPSKGTWGRPQHF.